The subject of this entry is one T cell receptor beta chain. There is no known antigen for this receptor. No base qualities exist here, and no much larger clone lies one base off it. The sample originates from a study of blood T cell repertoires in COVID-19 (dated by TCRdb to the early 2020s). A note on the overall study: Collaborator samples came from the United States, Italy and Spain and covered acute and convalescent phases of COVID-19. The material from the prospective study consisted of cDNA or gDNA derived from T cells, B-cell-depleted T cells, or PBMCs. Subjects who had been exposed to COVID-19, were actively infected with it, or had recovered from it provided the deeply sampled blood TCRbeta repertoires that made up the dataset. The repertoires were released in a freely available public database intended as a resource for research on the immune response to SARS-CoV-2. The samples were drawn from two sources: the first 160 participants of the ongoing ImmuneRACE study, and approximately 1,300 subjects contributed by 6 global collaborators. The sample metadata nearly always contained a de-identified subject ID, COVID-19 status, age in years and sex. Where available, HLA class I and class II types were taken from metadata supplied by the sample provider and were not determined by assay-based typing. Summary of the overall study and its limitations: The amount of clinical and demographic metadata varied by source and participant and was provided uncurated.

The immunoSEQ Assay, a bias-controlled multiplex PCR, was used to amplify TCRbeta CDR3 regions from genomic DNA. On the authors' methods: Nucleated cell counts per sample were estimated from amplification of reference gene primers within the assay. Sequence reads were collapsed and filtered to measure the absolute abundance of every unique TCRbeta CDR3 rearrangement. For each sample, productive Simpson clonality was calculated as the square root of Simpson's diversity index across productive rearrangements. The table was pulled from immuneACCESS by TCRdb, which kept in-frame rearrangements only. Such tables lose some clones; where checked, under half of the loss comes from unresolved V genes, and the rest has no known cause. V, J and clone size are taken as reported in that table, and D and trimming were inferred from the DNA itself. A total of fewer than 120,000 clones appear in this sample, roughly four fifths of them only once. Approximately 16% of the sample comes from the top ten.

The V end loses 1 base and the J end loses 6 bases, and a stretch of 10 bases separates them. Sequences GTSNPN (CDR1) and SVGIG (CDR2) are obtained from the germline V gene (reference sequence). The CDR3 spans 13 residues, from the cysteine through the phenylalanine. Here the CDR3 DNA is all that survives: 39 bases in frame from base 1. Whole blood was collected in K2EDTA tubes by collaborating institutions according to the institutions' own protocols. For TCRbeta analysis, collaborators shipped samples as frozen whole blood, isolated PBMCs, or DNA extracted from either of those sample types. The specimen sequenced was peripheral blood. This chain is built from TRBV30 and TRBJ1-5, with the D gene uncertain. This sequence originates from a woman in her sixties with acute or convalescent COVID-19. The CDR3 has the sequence CAWSGTFPQPQHF. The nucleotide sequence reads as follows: TGTGCCTGGAGTGGGACTTTCCCTCAGCCCCAGCATTTT.